This passage covers 25 T cell receptor beta chains from one sample sequenced in a study of blood T cell repertoires in COVID-19. This table comes from immunoSEQ multiplex PCR, and its TCRdb copy is limited to in-frame clones, with some not included. The sample shows about 300,000 clones, roughly 89% of them seen only once. Sequencing was carried out using peripheral blood. All receptors come from a woman aged 25 to 39 with COVID-19, enrolled during active disease.

V usage is TRBV29-1 and J usage is TRBJ1-2, with 9 bases identical to TRBD1. The CDR3 extends over 14 amino acids. The germline V gene has CDR1 SQVTM and CDR2 ANQGSEA. V trimming: 6 bases; J trimming: 4 bases; junction bases outside the gene matches: 9. This CDR3 reads CSVGPGQGLYGYTF. The CDR3 DNA reads as TGCAGCGTAGGACCGGGACAGGGTCTCTATGGCTACACCTTC.

This clone was detected only once. The chain couples TRBV3-1 (or the pseudogene TRBV3-2) to TRBJ1-6, with D perhaps matching TRBD1 (5 bases). V lost 4 bases, J lost 7 bases, and 11 bases lay in between. The CDR3 contains 14 residues. Germline V gene sequence: CDR1 LGHDT, CDR2 YNNKEL (reference sequence). In nucleotides, the CDR3 is TGTGCCAGCAGCCCGCGGGGACGAAATTCACCCCTCCACTTT. It codes for CASSPRGRNSPLHF.

The J gene is TRBJ1-1, the V gene TRBV18, with D hard to call. Trimming took 6 bases from V and 0 from J, leaving 14 bases between them. CDR3 size: 15 residues. Germline V gene data show CDR1 as KGHSH and CDR2 as LQKENI. CDR3 residues: CASSRGQLMNTEAFF. The CDR3 nucleotides are TGTGCCAGCTCCCGGGGTCAACTCATGAACACTGAAGCTTTCTTT. Based on the CDR3 plus reference TRBV18 and TRBJ1-1, the full variable domain is NAGVMQNPRHLVRRRGQEARLRCSPMKGHSHVYWYRQLPEEGLKFMVYLQKENIIDESGMPKERFSAEFPKEGPSILRIQQVVRGDSAAYFCASSRGQLMNTEAFFGQGTRLTVV.

The rearrangement uses TRBV30 and TRBJ1-5; D perhaps matches TRBD1 (5 bases). The V gene's germline CDR1 is GTSNPN and CDR2 SVGIG (reference sequence). This CDR3 is built from 14 residues. Trimming removed 5 bases from V and 2 bases from J, with 13 bases in between. The CDR3 protein is CAWDEGLGNQPQHF. The CDR3 coding sequence is TGTGCCTGGGACGAGGGACTGGGCAATCAGCCCCAGCATTTT. Based on the CDR3 plus reference TRBV30 and TRBJ1-5, the full variable domain is SQTIHQWPATLVQPVGSPLSLECTVEGTSNPNLYWYRQAAGRGLQLLFYSVGIGQISSEVPQNLSASRPQDRQFILSSKKLLLSDSGFYLCAWDEGLGNQPQHFGDGTRLSIL.

The rearrangement links TRBV6-6 to TRBJ2-5, with unresolved D. V lost 8 bases, J lost 3 bases, and 4 bases lay in between. The CDR3 has 10 residues. CDR1 and CDR2 (germline): MNHNY, SVGAGI (reference sequence). CDR3 residues: CASGEETQYF. Written as DNA, the CDR3 is TGTGCCAGCGGAGAAGAGACCCAGTACTTC.

The chain employs TRBV27 and TRBJ2-3, with TRBD2 as a possible D gene (5 bases). CDR1 MNHEY and CDR2 SMNVEV come from the germline V gene (reference sequence). CDR3 length equals 16 residues. V was cut by 7 bases and J by 3 bases, with 20 bases left in between. CDR3 coding DNA: TGTGCCAGCATCCGGAACGGCTTTTCGGGGACAGATACGCAGTATTTT. Protein: CASIRNGFSGTDTQYF.

This clone was observed once. The chain is built from TRBV4-1 and TRBJ1-1; possible D gene TRBD1, 5 bases. Trimming cost V 0 bases and J 2 bases, with 19 bases left between them. CDR3 length equals 18 residues. Per germline, CDR1 MGHRA and CDR2 YSYEKL. In nucleotides, the CDR3 is TGCGCCAGCAGCCAAGAAAGGTGGAGGGCAGGGAGTAACACTGAAGCTTTCTTT. It codes for CASSQERWRAGSNTEAFF.

The chain joins TRBV3-1 (or the pseudogene TRBV3-2) to TRBJ1-2; D might be TRBD1 (5 bases). Trimming removed 1 base at V and 8 bases at J, with 14 bases between. The CDR3 has 14 amino acids. The V gene's germline CDR1 is LGHDT and CDR2 YNNKEL (reference sequence). The CDR3 loop reads CASSQVSRAGGYTF. The CDR3 coding sequence is TGTGCCAGCAGCCAAGTTTCCAGGGCGGGGGGCTACACCTTC.

This chain links TRBV28 with TRBJ1-6; D gene unclear. V lost 7 bases and J lost 7, with 8 bases in between. The CDR3 is 12 amino acids. Germline V CDR1 and CDR2: MDHEN, SYDVKM. The CDR3 coding sequence is TGTGCCAGCACAACGGGGAATTCACCCCTCCACTTT. This codes for CASTTGNSPLHF.

The chain combines TRBV29-1 with TRBJ1-2; 9 bases match TRBD1. Germline CDR1 SQVTM, CDR2 ANQGSEA. After removal of 5 bases from V and 2 bases from J, the junction contained 3 bases not matched to a gene. The CDR3 has 13 amino acids. This chain's CDR3 is CSVTGTGNYGYTF. The DNA for the CDR3 is TGCAGCGTTACCGGGACAGGGAACTATGGCTACACCTTC.

The chain joins TRBV30 to TRBJ1-2, with 7 bases matching TRBD1. The germline gives CDR1 GTSNPN, CDR2 SVGIG (reference sequence). Trimming at V came to 5 bases and at J to 8 bases, leaving 11 bases not matched to a gene. The CDR3 sequence is 13 residues long. In DNA, the CDR3 is TGTGCCTGGGGACTACAGGGGACGCGCGGCTACACCTTC. Its protein is CAWGLQGTRGYTF.

The J gene is TRBJ2-1, the V gene TRBV2, with 7 nucleotides matching TRBD1. The germline V gene has CDR1 SNHLY and CDR2 FYNNEI. The CDR3 has 16 residues. J was trimmed by 3 bases and V by 3 bases; bases with no gene match: 8. This CDR3 is CASSDPTGNSYNEQFF. The DNA of the CDR3 is TGTGCCAGCAGTGATCCGACAGGGAACAGCTACAATGAGCAGTTCTTC.

This clone has just one count. For the CDR3, the DNA is TGTGCCAGCAGCAATAGTTGGAACATTCAGTACTTC. Translating it yields CASSNSWNIQYF. V gene TRBV12-3 or TRBV12-4 combines with J gene TRBJ2-4, with D uncertain. This CDR3 contains 12 residues. The ends were cut back, 6 bases at V and 7 bases at J, with 10 bases in the middle.

The table lists this clone with a few counts. This chain uses TRBV5-6 with TRBJ1-5; D unclear. CDR1 is SGHDT and CDR2 is YYEEEE in the germline V gene. The V and J ends lost 0 bases and 9 bases respectively, with 13 bases between them. CDR3 length: 14 amino acids. The CDR3 loop reads CASSLGGSGRPQHF. The CDR3 bases are TGTGCCAGCAGCTTGGGAGGGTCCGGGCGGCCCCAGCATTTT.

The chain is built from TRBV5-6 and TRBJ1-6; 9 positions match TRBD1. The CDR3 has 14 amino acids. Germline lookup yields CDR1 SGHDT and CDR2 YYEEEE. The junction had 6 bases not matched to a gene; V was cut back by 4 bases and J by 10 bases. The CDR3: CASSRDRVNSPLHF. In DNA form, the CDR3 reads TGTGCCAGCAGCCGGGACAGGGTAAACTCACCCCTCCACTTT. Full variable domain (rest looked up from reference TRBV5-6 and TRBJ1-6): DAGVTQSPTHLIKTRGQQVTLRCSPKSGHDTVSWYQQALGQGPQFIFQYYEEEERQRGNFPDRFSGHQFPNYSSELNVNALLLGDSALYLCASSRDRVNSPLHFGNGTRLTVT.

This clone was seen once. The V and J genes are TRBV5-4 and TRBJ2-5, with 14 bases lining up with TRBD2. With 4 bases clipped from V and 7 bases from J, the junction kept 9 bases outside the gene matches. Germline V gives CDR1 SGHNT, CDR2 YYREEE (reference sequence). The length of the CDR3 is 16 residues. The CDR3 is CASSTRLAGGRGTQYF. The CDR3 DNA is TGTGCCAGCAGCACCCGACTAGCGGGGGGGCGGGGGACCCAGTACTTC.

Points on this clone: The identical CDR3 is also encoded by other nucleotide sequences in the sample. The rearrangement uses TRBV12-3 or TRBV12-4 and TRBJ1-1; weak D call: TRBD1 (5 bases). This CDR3 has 13 residues. Trimming took 3 bases from V and 4 from J, leaving 9 bases between them. The CDR3 protein is CASSLGGSTEAFF. The CDR3 DNA reads as TGTGCCAGCAGTTTGGGGGGGTCCACTGAAGCTTTCTTT.

This chain links TRBV5-6 with TRBJ2-7, with 7 bases identical to TRBD2. The CDR3 covers 13 residues. V lost 3 bases to trimming and J lost 7 bases; unmatched junction nucleotides: 7. The germline gives CDR1 SGHDT, CDR2 YYEEEE. The CDR3 nucleotides read TGTGCCAGCAGCTCACCGCGGGGGTGGGAGCAGTACGTC. It translates to CASSSPRGWEQYV.

DNA of the CDR3: TGTGCCAGCAGTTTGGGACAGGGGTATCGGCAGCCCCAGCATTTT. Its translation: CASSLGQGYRQPQHF. The V and J genes are TRBV28 and TRBJ1-5; TRBD1 matches 10 bases. V was clipped by 3 bases and J by 7 bases; unmatched bases: 6. The CDR3 totals 15 residues. Looked up from germline, CDR1 is MDHEN and CDR2 is SYDVKM. The whole variable domain, remainder taken from reference TRBV28 and TRBJ1-5, is DVKVTQSSRYLVKRTGEKVFLECVQDMDHENMFWYRQDPGLGLRLIYFSYDVKMKEKGDIPEGYSVSREKKERFSLILESASTNQTSMYLCASSLGQGYRQPQHFGDGTRLSIL.

V is TRBV18 and J is TRBJ1-2; D not resolved. The CDR3 contains 13 residues. The ends were cut back, 5 bases at V and 4 bases at J, with 11 bases in the middle. Germline CDR1 is KGHSH and CDR2 is LQKENI. CDR3 amino acids: CASSYGERYGYTF. In DNA, the CDR3 is TGTGCCAGCTCATACGGGGAGCGCTATGGCTACACCTTC.

The chain combines TRBV24-1 with TRBJ1-2; D gene uncertain. Germline-derived CDR1 and CDR2 are KGHDR and SFDVKD. V lost 1 base and J 8 bases, leaving 10 bases between the germline ends. This CDR3 has 13 residues. The chain's CDR3 is CATSDFSGRGYTF. CDR3 sequence (DNA): TGTGCCACCAGTGATTTTAGCGGAAGGGGCTACACCTTC.

CDR3 DNA: TGTGCCAGCAGTGAGGAGGCCGACACCGGGGAGCTGTTTTTT. Amino acids: CASSEEADTGELFF. This chain uses TRBV2 with TRBJ2-2; weak D call: TRBD2 (5 bases). V was shortened by 3 bases and J by 3 bases, with 8 bases between the two germline ends. The CDR3 runs 14 residues. CDR1 is SNHLY and CDR2 is FYNNEI in the germline V gene.

V usage is TRBV7-9 and J usage is TRBJ1-2, with TRBD1 matching over 8 bases. Trimming at V came to 5 bases and at J to 2 bases, leaving 7 bases not matched to a gene. This CDR3 has 15 amino acids. Germline loops: CDR1 SEHNR, CDR2 FQNEAQ (reference sequence). The DNA of the CDR3 is TGTGCCAGCAGCCGAGGATCAGGGGGCAACTATGGCTACACCTTC. As protein: CASSRGSGGNYGYTF.

This rearrangement joins TRBV27 to TRBJ1-6, with 8 positions matching TRBD1. Per the germline V gene, CDR1 is MNHEY and CDR2 is SMNVEV (reference sequence). V was clipped by 2 bases and J by 6 bases; unmatched bases: 0. The CDR3 is 14 amino acids. CDR3 sequence reads: CASSLQGANSPLHF. For the CDR3, the DNA is TGTGCCAGCAGTTTACAGGGGGCTAATTCACCCCTCCACTTT.

The CDR3 loop is CASSFTSGGYEQYF. The DNA of the CDR3 is TGCGCCAGCAGTTTCACTAGCGGGGGTTACGAGCAGTACTTC. V usage is TRBV5-1 and J usage is TRBJ2-7, with TRBD2 matching 11 bases. Germline V gene sequence: CDR1 SGHRS, CDR2 YFSETQ. This CDR3 spans 14 amino acids. V lost 5 bases and J lost 4; bases outside the gene matches: 5.